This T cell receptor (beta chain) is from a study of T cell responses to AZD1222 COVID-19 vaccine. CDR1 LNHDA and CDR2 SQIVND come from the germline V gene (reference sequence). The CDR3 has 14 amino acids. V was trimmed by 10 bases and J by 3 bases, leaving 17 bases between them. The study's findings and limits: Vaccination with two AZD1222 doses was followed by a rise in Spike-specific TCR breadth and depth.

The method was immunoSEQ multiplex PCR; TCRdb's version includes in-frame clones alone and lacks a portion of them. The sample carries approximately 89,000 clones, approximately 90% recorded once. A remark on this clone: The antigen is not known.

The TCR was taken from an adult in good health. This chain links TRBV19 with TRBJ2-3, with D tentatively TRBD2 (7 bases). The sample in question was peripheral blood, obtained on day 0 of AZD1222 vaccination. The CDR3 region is CATGGGGGTDTQYF. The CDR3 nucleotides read TGTGCCACCGGAGGCGGGGGCGGAACAGATACGCAGTATTTT.